Each of the 24 T cell receptor beta chains below was sequenced from the same sample in a study of human T cells and chemical hapten exposure. Researchers extracted total RNA from unfractionated whole blood. TCRdb re-derived calls from the 5' RACE reads in MiXCR, one entry per CDR3 protein. The sample shows under 100,000 distinct CDR3 sequences, approximately 15% of them seen only once. Receptor source: a female donor in good health.

V and J are TRBV7-6 and TRBJ2-5; 9 bases align to TRBD2. CDR1 and CDR2 (germline): SGHVS, FNYEAQ. The trim removed 0 bases at V and 6 bases at J, leaving 11 bases unmatched. This CDR3 is 17 amino acids long. The CDR3 DNA reads as TGTGCCAGCAGCTTAGCCTCGTCGCGGGGGGGCTTGCAGACCCAGTACTTC. Translating it yields CASSLASSRGGLQTQYF.

This clonotype was counted a few times. The CDR3 loop is CSAPGENTGELFF. The CDR3 coding sequence is TGCAGTGCTCCGGGGGAGAACACCGGGGAGCTGTTTTTT. The V and J genes are TRBV20-1 and TRBJ2-2; possible D gene TRBD2, 6 bases. Per germline, CDR1 DFQATT and CDR2 SNEGSKA (reference sequence). The CDR3 consists of 13 residues. V was trimmed by 5 bases and J by 1 base, leaving 8 bases between them.

This clonotype turned up a few times. The chain couples TRBV29-1 to TRBJ2-3; TRBD2 matches at 8 bases. CDR3 length: 13 amino acids. Germline trimming cut 4 bases from V and 4 bases from J; bases unmatched to any gene: 4. CDR1 SQVTM and CDR2 ANQGSEA come from the germline V gene. CDR3 sequence (DNA): TGCAGCGTTGGGGGCGGGAGGTCAGATACGCAGTATTTT. This sequence encodes CSVGGGRSDTQYF.

This clonotype has more than one count but fewer than ten. This chain connects TRBV5-1 to TRBJ2-7; D is unresolved. This CDR3 region has 14 residues. Germline CDR1 is SGHRS and CDR2 is YFSETQ. Trimming removed 3 bases from V and 4 bases from J, with 14 bases in between. CDR3 region: CASSSQGIFYEQYF. DNA for the CDR3: TGCGCCAGCAGCTCGCAAGGGATCTTTTACGAGCAGTACTTC. The whole variable domain, filled in from reference TRBV5-1 and TRBJ2-7, reads KAGVTQTPRYLIKTRGQQVTLSCSPISGHRSVSWYQQTPGQGLQFLFEYFSETQRNKGNFPGRFSGRQFSNSRSEMNVSTLELGDSALYLCASSSQGIFYEQYFGPGTRLTVT.

This clonotype was counted a few times. This chain joins TRBV29-1 and TRBJ2-3; no definite D call. V gave up 3 bases and J gave up 2 bases, with 18 bases separating them. Germline CDR1 is SQVTM and CDR2 is ANQGSEA. The CDR3 runs 16 residues. For the CDR3, the DNA is TGCAGCGTTGATCAGCGCGGCAGGTTGAACACAGATACGCAGTATTTT. It yields the protein CSVDQRGRLNTDTQYF.

This chain links TRBV6-5 with TRBJ2-1; 8 nucleotides line up with TRBD2. With 7 bases clipped from V and 6 bases from J, the junction kept 11 bases outside the gene matches. Germline assignment: CDR1 MNHEY and CDR2 SVGAGI. CDR3 size: 15 residues. Here the CDR3 reads CASTPGRVVINEQFF. For the CDR3, the DNA is TGTGCCAGCACCCCCGGGAGGGTGGTGATCAATGAGCAGTTCTTC.

This clonotype was detected many times. V and J are TRBV28 and TRBJ1-1; D is undetermined. This CDR3 spans 14 amino acids. The germline CDR1 and CDR2 sequences are MDHEN and SYDVKM. V was clipped by 2 bases and J by 0 bases, with 7 bases between them. The CDR3 loop is CASSLGFLNTEAFF. The CDR3 DNA sequence: TGTGCCAGCAGTTTAGGGTTCCTGAACACTGAAGCTTTCTTT.

The chain has TRBV7-9 and TRBJ2-3, with D possibly being TRBD2 (6 bases). Trimming removed 5 bases at V and 2 bases at J, with 11 bases between. The CDR3 runs to 14 residues. Germline values: CDR1 SEHNR, CDR2 FQNEAQ (reference sequence). The CDR3 loop is CASSPGLYTDTQYF. CDR3 nucleotides: TGTGCCAGCAGCCCGGGACTTTACACAGATACGCAGTATTTT.

This clonotype was found once. V gene TRBV9 combines with J gene TRBJ2-5, with D maybe TRBD2 (7 bases). Germline V gene data show CDR1 as SGDLS and CDR2 as YYNGEE. The CDR3 contains 14 residues. Between the trimmed V and J ends, which lost 4 bases and 5 bases, there was a span of 15 bases. The chain's CDR3 is CASSLIGGAETQYF. As DNA, the CDR3 is TGTGCCAGCAGCCTCATTGGGGGGGCCGAGACCCAGTACTTC.

V gene TRBV20-1 combines with J gene TRBJ2-2; no reliable D call. The germline gives CDR1 DFQATT, CDR2 SNEGSKA (reference sequence). V dropped 6 bases and J dropped 2 bases, with 16 bases sitting between them. This CDR3 spans 15 amino acids. CDR3 coding DNA: TGCAGTGCCTCGCCCGGCCTATTAAACACCGGGGAGCTGTTTTTT. It encodes CSASPGLLNTGELFF.

This clonotype appeared a few times. The chain has TRBV29-1 and TRBJ2-7; D uncertain. Germline CDR1 reads SQVTM; CDR2 reads ANQGSEA. The V and J ends lost 6 bases and 1 base respectively, with 10 bases between them. The CDR3 contains 12 residues. Written as DNA, the CDR3 is TGCAGCGTAAGGGAACGGTCCTACGAGCAGTACTTC. Translating it yields CSVRERSYEQYF.

The rearrangement joins TRBV5-1 to TRBJ2-7; D uncertain. Per the germline V gene, CDR1 is SGHRS and CDR2 is YFSETQ. The V end was cut by 0 bases, the J end by 5 bases, with 6 bases between. CDR3 size: 12 residues. The CDR3 loop is CASSLDPNEQYF. For the CDR3, the DNA is TGCGCCAGCAGCTTGGACCCCAACGAGCAGTACTTC.

V gene TRBV7-2 combines with J gene TRBJ2-2; TRBD1 agrees at 9 bases. V lost 3 bases, J lost 7 bases, and 6 bases stayed unmatched. Germline V gene sequence: CDR1 SGHTA, CDR2 FQGNSA. The CDR3 runs to 15 residues. The DNA for the CDR3 is TGTGCCAGCAGCTTCGGAGACAGGGGGTACGGGGAGCTGTTTTTT. This sequence encodes CASSFGDRGYGELFF.

CDR3 nucleotide sequence: TGTGCCAGCAGTGAATGGGGGGGGGCGGAAAACATTCAGTACTTC. Protein sequence: CASSEWGGAENIQYF. The chain combines TRBV6-1 with TRBJ2-4; a possible D gene is TRBD2 (7 bases). There are 15 residues in the CDR3. In germline, CDR1 is MNHNS, CDR2 SASEGT. V lost 2 bases and J lost 5, with 13 bases in between.

This clonotype has more than one count but fewer than ten. The chain links TRBV5-1 to TRBJ2-1, with D perhaps assigned TRBD1 or TRBD2 (5 bases each). The CDR3 runs to 14 residues. The germline V gene encodes CDR1 SGHRS and CDR2 YFSETQ. Trimming removed 4 bases at V and 10 bases at J, with 18 bases between. CDR3 residues: CASSPEWGSSEQFF. The DNA for the CDR3 is TGCGCCAGCAGCCCCGAGTGGGGGTCGAGCGAGCAGTTCTTC. Looking up the rest from reference TRBV5-1 and TRBJ2-1 gives the full variable domain: KAGVTQTPRYLIKTRGQQVTLSCSPISGHRSVSWYQQTPGQGLQFLFEYFSETQRNKGNFPGRFSGRQFSNSRSEMNVSTLELGDSALYLCASSPEWGSSEQFFGPGTRLTVL.

The V gene is TRBV6-1, the J gene TRBJ2-1; tentatively, D is TRBD1 or TRBD2 (5 bases each). CDR1 MNHNS and CDR2 SASEGT come from the germline V gene. Trimming cost V 8 bases and J 6 bases, with 20 bases left between them. CDR3 size: 15 residues. The DNA for the CDR3 is TGTGCCAGCCTCAACGGGGCAGATGGGGGCAATGAGCAGTTCTTC. It specifies CASLNGADGGNEQFF.

The chain is built from TRBV7-2 and TRBJ1-1; D gene uncertain. This CDR3 has 15 residues. Germline values: CDR1 SGHTA, CDR2 FQGNSA. Deletions cut 1 base from V and 5 bases from J, with 14 bases between. The CDR3 DNA is TGTGCCAGCAGCTTAGTGGCAGGCATGGGAACTGAAGCTTTCTTT. It yields the protein CASSLVAGMGTEAFF.

As DNA, the CDR3 is TGTGCCAGCAGCCGTAATGGTCCTACAGATACGCAGTATTTT. It specifies CASSRNGPTDTQYF. This sequence joins TRBV6-2 or TRBV6-3 and TRBJ2-3, with D unresolved. V lost 6 bases, J lost 3 bases, and 13 bases lay in between. Germline values: CDR1 MNHEY, CDR2 SVGEGT. The CDR3 is 14 residues long.

This rearrangement joins TRBV27 to TRBJ1-1, with 7 bases lining up with TRBD1. The germline CDR1 and CDR2 sequences are MNHEY and SMNVEV (reference sequence). The CDR3 covers 15 residues. J lost 1 base, V lost 2 bases, and 4 bases had no gene match. The CDR3 coding sequence is TGTGCCAGCAGTTTAGGGGGACAGTCGAACACTGAAGCTTTCTTT. Encoded protein: CASSLGGQSNTEAFF.

V and J are TRBV7-2 and TRBJ1-4; D is uncertain. Germline-derived CDR1 and CDR2 are SGHTA and FQGNSA. This CDR3 comprises 15 residues. V gave up 5 bases and J gave up 0 bases, with 10 bases separating them. CDR3 nucleotides: TGTGCCAGCAGCGCCCCAGCAACAACTAATGAAAAACTGTTTTTT. Protein product: CASSAPATTNEKLFF.

This clonotype turned up a few times. The chain joins TRBV27 to TRBJ2-2; possibly TRBD1 for D (5 bases). Germline CDR1 and CDR2: MNHEY and SMNVEV (reference sequence). Trimming pared 5 bases from V and 0 bases from J, leaving 13 bases between. The CDR3 loop spans 16 amino acids. The DNA for the CDR3 is TGTGCCAGCAGTCGTCAGGGCCATTCGAACACCGGGGAGCTGTTTTTT. As protein: CASSRQGHSNTGELFF.

This clonotype was recorded a few times. This sequence joins TRBV3-2 and TRBJ1-2; the listed D gene, TRBD1, was not tested against the DNA. TRBV3-2 is classified as a pseudogene. This CDR3 is 13 amino acids long. The CDR3 reads CASSPAGVDGYTF. The CDR3 DNA reads TGTGCCAGCAGCCCCGCAGGGGTTGATGGCTACACCTTC.

This clonotype occurred a few times. This sequence joins TRBV20-1 and TRBJ2-3, with D perhaps matching TRBD2 (6 bases). CDR3 size: 16 residues. V was cut by 7 bases and J by 5 bases, with 25 bases left in between. CDR1 and CDR2 (germline): DFQATT, SNEGSKA (reference sequence). The chain's CDR3 is CSVRREGTPTRDTQYF. The CDR3 DNA reads as TGCAGTGTTCGAAGAGAGGGGACTCCGACGCGAGATACGCAGTATTTT.

For the CDR3, the DNA is TGTGCCAGCAGCACTCCGATGAGTTTCGGCGAGCAGTACTTC. Its protein is CASSTPMSFGEQYF. The J gene is TRBJ2-7, the V gene TRBV3-1; no reliable D call. From germline, CDR1 is LGHDT and CDR2 YNNKEL (reference sequence). CDR3 size: 14 residues. The germline V and J ends were trimmed by 5 bases and 6 bases, with 17 bases remaining between them.